The 30 T cell receptor beta chains reported below all come from one sample, sequenced in a study of regulatory and conventional T cells in RAG deficiency. Blood CD4+ CD25-low CD127-high conventional T cells supplied the genomic DNA template. Libraries were prepared by immunoSEQ multiplex PCR; TCRdb keeps only in-frame clonotypes and omits some of them. This table has more than 8,500 clones, 90% to 95% appearing once. The sequencing sample was made of CD4+ effector T cells sorted from blood. These receptors all stem from a human donor with RAG deficiency presenting as severe combined immunodeficiency.

The rearrangement joins TRBV18 to TRBJ2-5; 7 bases fit TRBD1. Germline V gives CDR1 KGHSH, CDR2 LQKENI. J was trimmed by 1 base and V by 3 bases; bases with no gene match: 2. This CDR3 is built from 14 residues. CDR3 sequence: CASSPGTAQETQYF. The CDR3 DNA reads as TGTGCCAGCTCACCTGGGACAGCCCAAGAGACCCAGTACTTC.

This sequence joins TRBV27 and TRBJ2-3; D unclear. The CDR3 runs 14 residues. Germline V gives CDR1 MNHEY, CDR2 SMNVEV (reference sequence). Trimming removed 0 bases at V and 9 bases at J, with 13 bases between. DNA for the CDR3: TGTGCCAGCAGTTTATCAAGTCGATGGTGGACGCAGTATTTT. It codes for CASSLSSRWWTQYF.

The chain combines TRBV7-6 with TRBJ2-2; no clear D. The germline CDR1 and CDR2 sequences are SGHVS and FNYEAQ. Deletions cut 3 bases from V and 1 base from J, with 3 bases between. This CDR3 contains 13 residues. The CDR3 here is CASSFRNTGELFF. The CDR3 DNA follows: TGTGCCAGCAGCTTTCGGAACACCGGGGAGCTGTTTTTT.

The chain joins TRBV9 to TRBJ2-1, with a possible D match to TRBD1 (5 bases). The germline V gene encodes CDR1 SGDLS and CDR2 YYNGEE. The CDR3 sequence is 14 residues long. The V and J ends lost 0 bases and 2 bases respectively, with 6 bases between them. The chain's CDR3 is CASSVGGAYNEQFF. For the CDR3, the DNA is TGTGCCAGCAGCGTAGGGGGCGCCTACAATGAGCAGTTCTTC. The variable domain in full, completed from reference TRBV9 and TRBJ2-1, reads DSGVTQTPKHLITATGQRVTLRCSPRSGDLSVYWYQQSLDQGLQFLIQYYNGEERAKGNILERFSAQQFPDLHSELNLSSLELGDSALYFCASSVGGAYNEQFFGPGTRLTVL.

This rearrangement joins TRBV9 to TRBJ1-5, with 7 bases aligning to TRBD1. Germline V gives CDR1 SGDLS, CDR2 YYNGEE. With 3 bases clipped from V and 2 bases from J, the junction kept 2 bases outside the gene matches. There are 14 residues in the CDR3. The CDR3: CASSATGGNQPQHF. The CDR3 nucleotides are TGTGCCAGCAGCGCTACAGGGGGCAATCAGCCCCAGCATTTT.

This chain links TRBV18 with TRBJ2-3; a possible D gene is TRBD1 (6 bases). The CDR3 consists of 12 residues. V lost 6 bases to trimming and J lost 6 bases, with 10 bases between them. Germline V gene data show CDR1 as KGHSH and CDR2 as LQKENI. The CDR3 nucleotides are TGTGCCAGCTCCTCGAGGGGGGATACGCAGTATTTT. It is translated as CASSSRGDTQYF.

The chain has TRBV18 and TRBJ2-7; 12 nucleotides match TRBD1. The ends lost 2 bases at V and 5 bases at J; junction bases unmatched: 1. This CDR3 is built from 14 residues. The germline V gene encodes CDR1 KGHSH and CDR2 LQKENI. CDR3 DNA: TGTGCCAGCTCACCAGGGACAGGGGGCCACGAGCAGTACTTC. As protein: CASSPGTGGHEQYF.

The V and J genes are TRBV30 and TRBJ2-3, with D hard to call. From germline, CDR1 is GTSNPN and CDR2 SVGIG (reference sequence). The CDR3 is made up of 14 amino acids. Trimming removed 4 bases at V and 2 bases at J, with 13 bases between. This chain's CDR3 is CAWMGRRHTDTQYF. Here the CDR3 DNA reads TGTGCCTGGATGGGCAGGCGGCACACAGATACGCAGTATTTT.

This clone was recorded only once. This chain links TRBV19 with TRBJ2-2; 8 bases are shared with TRBD1. The CDR3 totals 16 residues. Germline values: CDR1 LNHDA, CDR2 SQIVND (reference sequence). V gave up 4 bases and J gave up 7 bases; unmatched junction bases: 11. CDR3 sequence: CASSTKTGVGIGELFF. The CDR3 bases are TGTGCCAGTAGTACTAAGACAGGGGTAGGGATCGGGGAGCTGTTTTTT.

This clone was recorded once. CDR3 nucleotide sequence: TGTGCCAGCAGCCCCGACAGGGCTGAGACCCAGTACTTC. Translation gives CASSPDRAETQYF. The chain combines TRBV7-6 with TRBJ2-5; 7 positions match TRBD1. V dropped 5 bases and J dropped 5; count of bases not matched to a gene: 5. CDR3 size: 13 residues. Looked up from germline, CDR1 is SGHVS and CDR2 is FNYEAQ.

The chain joins TRBV18 to TRBJ2-5; D ambiguous. Germline V CDR1 and CDR2: KGHSH, LQKENI. The CDR3 covers 14 residues. Trimming cost V 2 bases and J 5 bases, with 12 bases left between them. CDR3 nucleotide sequence: TGTGCCAGCTCACCAGGTTCCGGAATGGAGACCCAGTACTTC. Residues: CASSPGSGMETQYF.

About this clone: An end of the junction does not agree with germline; a read error may underlie this. This chain connects TRBV2 to TRBJ1-3; 11 positions match TRBD1. Germline V gene lookup returns CDR1 SNHLY and CDR2 FYNNEI. The length of the CDR3 is 12 residues. CDR3 sequence (DNA): TGTGCCAGCAGCGCTGGACAGGGGGCGGGAACTTTT. It yields the protein CASSAGQGAGTF.

The rearrangement joins TRBV19 to TRBJ2-5, with D perhaps TRBD2 (6 bases). The CDR3 consists of 14 residues. With 4 bases removed from V and 6 bases from J, the gap between germline ends came to 15 bases. Germline V CDR1 and CDR2: LNHDA, SQIVND (reference sequence). CDR3 coding DNA: TGTGCCAGTAGTAAAAGGGACTTGTGGCAGACCCAGTACTTC. As protein: CASSKRDLWQTQYF.

This clone has more than one count but fewer than ten. This chain links TRBV5-1 with TRBJ2-6, with no clear D. Germline V gene data show CDR1 as SGHRS and CDR2 as YFSETQ. There are 16 residues in the CDR3. Deletions cut 4 bases from V and 2 bases from J, with 13 bases between. The CDR3 sequence is CASSPDSPPGANVLTF. The CDR3, as DNA: TGCGCCAGCAGCCCCGATAGCCCCCCTGGGGCCAACGTCCTGACTTTC.

This clone was seen more than once but under ten times. The V gene is TRBV29-1, the J gene TRBJ2-5; 12 bases align to TRBD1. The CDR3 consists of 14 residues. V was clipped by 6 bases and J by 5 bases; unmatched bases: 7. CDR1 is SQVTM and CDR2 is ANQGSEA in the germline V gene. CDR3 amino acids: CSVRDRGLGETQYF. The CDR3 DNA reads as TGCAGCGTCCGGGACAGGGGGCTCGGGGAGACCCAGTACTTC.

V is TRBV29-1 and J is TRBJ2-7; TRBD2 agrees at 11 bases. There are 13 residues in the CDR3. V was clipped by 6 bases and J by 1 base; unmatched bases: 2. Looked up from germline, CDR1 is SQVTM and CDR2 is ANQGSEA. The CDR3 sequence is CSVRTSGSYEQYF. CDR3 bases: TGCAGCGTCAGGACTAGCGGGTCCTACGAGCAGTACTTC.

The chain is built from TRBV7-2 and TRBJ2-7, with 11 bases that match TRBD2. With 1 base clipped from V and 6 bases from J, the junction kept 5 bases outside the gene matches. CDR1 and CDR2 (germline): SGHTA, FQGNSA. This CDR3 is 15 amino acids long. The CDR3 coding sequence is TGTGCCAGCAGCTTAGGTAGCGGGAGGGCCTTCGAGCAGTACTTC. Translating it yields CASSLGSGRAFEQYF.

This chain connects TRBV11-2 to TRBJ2-7; 12 nucleotides match TRBD1. Trimming took 5 bases from V and 5 from J; bases not matched to a gene: 4. CDR3 length: 14 amino acids. The germline CDR1 and CDR2 sequences are SGHAT and FQNNGV. The CDR3 region has the DNA TGTGCCAGCAGCCCGCGGGACAGGGGGCACGAGCAGTACTTC. Amino acid sequence: CASSPRDRGHEQYF.

This sequence joins TRBV7-2 and TRBJ2-1; D is unclear. V lost 0 bases and J 1 base, leaving 7 bases between the germline ends. There are 15 residues in the CDR3. Germline V gene lookup returns CDR1 SGHTA and CDR2 FQGNSA. The CDR3 sequence: CASSLADGSYNEQFF. CDR3 coding DNA: TGTGCCAGCAGCTTAGCGGACGGGTCCTACAATGAGCAGTTCTTC. The variable domain in full, completed from reference TRBV7-2 and TRBJ2-1, reads GAGVSQSPSNKVTEKGKDVELRCDPISGHTALYWYRQSLGQGLEFLIYFQGNSAPDKSGLPSDRFSAERTGGSVSTLTIQRTQQEDSAVYLCASSLADGSYNEQFFGPGTRLTVL.

The chain uses TRBV28 and TRBJ2-5, with 7 bases identical to TRBD2. There are 16 residues in the CDR3. In germline, CDR1 is MDHEN, CDR2 SYDVKM. Germline trimming cut 5 bases from V and 5 bases from J; bases unmatched to any gene: 14. This chain's CDR3 is CASSIAGVEGTETQYF. The CDR3 bases are TGTGCCAGCAGTATCGCGGGAGTCGAAGGAACTGAGACCCAGTACTTC.

The CDR3 DNA is TGTGCCAGCAGCTTAGAGCCGTTTTATGGCTACACCTTC. Translating it yields CASSLEPFYGYTF. The chain has TRBV7-2 and TRBJ1-2, with D unresolved. The V and J ends lost 1 base and 5 bases respectively, with 8 bases between them. The germline CDR1 and CDR2 sequences are SGHTA and FQGNSA. The CDR3 is made up of 13 amino acids. Combining the CDR3 with reference TRBV7-2 and TRBJ1-2 gives the whole variable domain GAGVSQSPSNKVTEKGKDVELRCDPISGHTALYWYRQSLGQGLEFLIYFQGNSAPDKSGLPSDRFSAERTGGSVSTLTIQRTQQEDSAVYLCASSLEPFYGYTFGSGTRLTVV.

V gene TRBV18 combines with J gene TRBJ1-2; D ambiguous. V lost 6 bases and J lost 6, with 23 bases in between. CDR1 is KGHSH, CDR2 LQKENI, per germline. This CDR3 comprises 16 residues. As DNA, the CDR3 is TGTGCCAGCTCCCTCTTCCCAAGCGTCGGTGGGGATGGCTACACCTTC. It specifies CASSLFPSVGGDGYTF.

Regarding this clone: Other DNA sequences within the sample encode an identical CDR3. Here the CDR3 reads CASSLGQNTGELFF. DNA of the CDR3: TGCGCCAGCAGCTTGGGACAAAACACCGGGGAGCTGTTTTTT. This chain connects TRBV5-1 to TRBJ2-2, with D unclear. V was cut by 0 bases and J by 2 bases, with 5 bases left in between. The length of the CDR3 is 14 residues. Looked up from germline, CDR1 is SGHRS and CDR2 is YFSETQ.

The genes are TRBV20-1 and TRBJ2-7, with D hard to call. The CDR3 runs 10 residues. Germline V gene data show CDR1 as DFQATT and CDR2 as SNEGSKA (reference sequence). The CDR3 loop reads CSVFSYEQYF. The CDR3 DNA follows: TGCAGCGTGTTCTCCTACGAGCAGTACTTC.

This chain connects TRBV7-2 to TRBJ1-2; 10 nucleotides align to TRBD1. With V trimmed by 7 bases and J by 6 bases, 5 bases remained unmatched. The CDR3 sequence is 13 residues long. Germline loops: CDR1 SGHTA, CDR2 FQGNSA. The chain's CDR3 is CASTPDRGNGYTF. The DNA for the CDR3 is TGTGCCAGCACCCCGGACAGGGGGAATGGCTACACCTTC.

The V call is TRBV20-1, the J call TRBJ1-1; D unresolved. The CDR3 length is 11 residues. Germline values: CDR1 DFQATT, CDR2 SNEGSKA (reference sequence). CDR3 residues: CSIRRNTEAFF. For the CDR3, the DNA is TGCAGCATCAGGAGGAACACTGAAGCTTTCTTT.

The chain recombines TRBV7-9 with TRBJ2-6; D is possibly TRBD1 (5 bases). Trimming removed 3 bases at V and 0 bases at J, with 6 bases between. CDR1 SEHNR and CDR2 FQNEAQ come from the germline V gene (reference sequence). The CDR3 spans 15 residues. The CDR3 is CASSLDNSGANVLTF. CDR3 nucleotides: TGTGCCAGCAGCTTGGACAACTCTGGGGCCAACGTCCTGACTTTC.

This sequence joins TRBV30 and TRBJ2-3; D unresolved. Germline V gene data show CDR1 as GTSNPN and CDR2 as SVGIG (reference sequence). The CDR3 spans 12 residues. V lost 4 bases, J lost 1 base, and 6 bases lay in between. The CDR3 DNA sequence: TGTGCCTGGACCCGGGGCACAGATACGCAGTATTTT. Translation gives CAWTRGTDTQYF.

V usage is TRBV10-3 and J usage is TRBJ2-5, with 8 bases fitting TRBD2. Germline V gives CDR1 ENHRY, CDR2 SYGVKD. The junction had 2 bases not matched to a gene; V was cut back by 6 bases and J by 5 bases. This CDR3 is built from 12 residues. CDR3 in amino acids: CAIRQRGETQYF. CDR3 DNA: TGTGCCATCAGACAGCGGGGGGAGACCCAGTACTTC.

V usage is TRBV4-3 and J usage is TRBJ2-5; 10 bases are shared with TRBD1. Unmatched junction bases numbered 0, after V lost 4 bases and J lost 4 bases. This CDR3 is 13 amino acids long. Looked up from germline, CDR1 is LGHNA and CDR2 is YSLEER. This chain's CDR3 is CASSRTGGETQYF. CDR3 nucleotides: TGCGCCAGCAGCCGGACAGGGGGAGAGACCCAGTACTTC.